The present TCR beta chain was sequenced within a study of T cells in Graves' hyperthyroidism and ophthalmopathy. Study at large: Before treatment of any kind, peripheral blood was taken at initial diagnosis.

In its sample, this clonotype was seen many times. Its antigen is unknown. Disease duration under 2 months; hyperthyroidism patients were aged 18 to 65. Overall study findings and caveats: Most thyroid clonotypes with frequency above 0.001 were detected in blood.

V was shortened by 4 bases and J by 2 bases, with 11 bases between the two germline ends. Germline loops: CDR1 SGHTA, CDR2 FQGNSA. The CDR3 consists of 14 residues. RNA transcripts gave rise to amplified TCR beta CDR3 regions. Carried out on the TCR CDR3, a first-round RT-PCR used the HTBI primer set. Each CDR3 protein is one row after TCRdb ran MiXCR on the multiplex PCR reads. The data show 200,000 to 250,000 distinct CDR3 sequences, approximately 16% seen once. Material: blood. This TCR came from a man in his forties with Graves' hyperthyroidism. This sequence joins TRBV7-2 and TRBJ2-5; D might be TRBD1 (6 bases). In DNA, the CDR3 is TGTGCCAGCAGCTACCGACAGGCACAAGAGACCCAGTACTTC. Amino acids: CASSYRQAQETQYF.